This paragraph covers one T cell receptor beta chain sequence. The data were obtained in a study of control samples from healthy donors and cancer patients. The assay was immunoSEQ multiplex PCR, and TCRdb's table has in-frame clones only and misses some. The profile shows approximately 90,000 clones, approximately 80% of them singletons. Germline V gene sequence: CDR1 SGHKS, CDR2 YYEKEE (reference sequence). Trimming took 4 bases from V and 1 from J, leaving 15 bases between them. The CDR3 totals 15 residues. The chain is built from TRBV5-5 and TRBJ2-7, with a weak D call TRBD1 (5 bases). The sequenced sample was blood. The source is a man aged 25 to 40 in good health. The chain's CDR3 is CASSPHTTGSYEQYF. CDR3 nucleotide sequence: TGTGCCAGCAGCCCGCATACTACAGGTTCCTACGAGCAGTACTTC.